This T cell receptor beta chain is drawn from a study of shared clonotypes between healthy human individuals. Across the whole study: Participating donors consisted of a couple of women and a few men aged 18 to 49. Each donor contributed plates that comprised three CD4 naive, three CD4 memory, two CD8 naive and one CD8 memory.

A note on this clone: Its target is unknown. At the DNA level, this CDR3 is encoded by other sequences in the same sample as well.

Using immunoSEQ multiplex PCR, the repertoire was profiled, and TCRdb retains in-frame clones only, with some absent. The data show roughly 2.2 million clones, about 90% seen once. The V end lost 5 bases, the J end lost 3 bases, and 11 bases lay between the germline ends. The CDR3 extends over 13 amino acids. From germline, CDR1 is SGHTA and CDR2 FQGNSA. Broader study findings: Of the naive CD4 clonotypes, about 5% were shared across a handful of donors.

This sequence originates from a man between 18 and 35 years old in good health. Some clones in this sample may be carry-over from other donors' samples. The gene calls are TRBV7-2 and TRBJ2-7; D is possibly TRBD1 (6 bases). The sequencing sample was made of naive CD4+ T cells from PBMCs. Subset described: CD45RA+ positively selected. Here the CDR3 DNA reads TGTGCCAGCAGCCAGGACAGAAGCTACGAGCAGTACTTC. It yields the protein CASSQDRSYEQYF.